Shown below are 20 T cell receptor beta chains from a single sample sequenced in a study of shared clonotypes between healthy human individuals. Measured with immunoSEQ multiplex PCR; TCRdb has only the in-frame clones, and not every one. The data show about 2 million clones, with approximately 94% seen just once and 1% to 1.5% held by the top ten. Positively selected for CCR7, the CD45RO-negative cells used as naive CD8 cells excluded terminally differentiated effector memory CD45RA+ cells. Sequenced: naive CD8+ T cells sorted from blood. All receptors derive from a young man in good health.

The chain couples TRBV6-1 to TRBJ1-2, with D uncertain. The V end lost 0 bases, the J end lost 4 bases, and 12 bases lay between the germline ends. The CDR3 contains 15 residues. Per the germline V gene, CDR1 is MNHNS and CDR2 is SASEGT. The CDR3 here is CASSEARGKTYGYTF. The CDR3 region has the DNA TGTGCCAGCAGTGAAGCTCGGGGAAAGACCTATGGCTACACCTTC.

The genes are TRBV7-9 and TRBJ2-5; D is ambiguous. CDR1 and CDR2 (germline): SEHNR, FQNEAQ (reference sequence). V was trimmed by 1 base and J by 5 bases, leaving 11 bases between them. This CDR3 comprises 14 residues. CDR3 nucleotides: TGTGCCAGCAGCTTAGAGAATGCGATCGAGACCCAGTACTTC. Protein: CASSLENAIETQYF.

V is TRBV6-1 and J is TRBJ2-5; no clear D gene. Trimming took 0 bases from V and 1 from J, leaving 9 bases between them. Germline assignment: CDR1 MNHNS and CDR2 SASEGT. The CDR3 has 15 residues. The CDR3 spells CASSEAGWLQETQYF. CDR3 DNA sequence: TGTGCCAGCAGTGAAGCGGGATGGCTCCAAGAGACCCAGTACTTC.

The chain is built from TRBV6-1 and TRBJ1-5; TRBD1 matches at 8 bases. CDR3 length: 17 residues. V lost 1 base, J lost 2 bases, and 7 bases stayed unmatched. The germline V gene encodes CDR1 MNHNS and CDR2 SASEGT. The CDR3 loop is CASSEGLTGVGNQPQHF. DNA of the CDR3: TGTGCCAGCAGTGAAGGCCTGACAGGGGTTGGCAATCAGCCCCAGCATTTT.

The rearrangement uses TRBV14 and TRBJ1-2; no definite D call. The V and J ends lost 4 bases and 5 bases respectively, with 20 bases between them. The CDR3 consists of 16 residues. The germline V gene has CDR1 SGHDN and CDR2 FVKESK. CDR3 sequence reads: CASSPPGGTAFYGYTF. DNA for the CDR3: TGTGCCAGCAGCCCCCCCGGAGGTACAGCTTTTTATGGCTACACCTTC.

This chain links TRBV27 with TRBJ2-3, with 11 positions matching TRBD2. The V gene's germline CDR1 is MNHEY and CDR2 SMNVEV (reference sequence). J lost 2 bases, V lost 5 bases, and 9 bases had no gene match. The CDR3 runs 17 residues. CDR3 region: CASSTPLAGDVTDTQYF. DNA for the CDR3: TGTGCCAGCAGTACGCCACTAGCGGGAGATGTCACAGATACGCAGTATTTT.

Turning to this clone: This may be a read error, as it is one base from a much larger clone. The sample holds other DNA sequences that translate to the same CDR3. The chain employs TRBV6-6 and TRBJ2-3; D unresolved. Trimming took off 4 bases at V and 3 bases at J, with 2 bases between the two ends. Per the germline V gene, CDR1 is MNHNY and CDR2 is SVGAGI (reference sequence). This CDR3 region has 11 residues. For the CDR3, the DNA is TGTGCCAGCAGTTTAACAGATACGCAGTATTTT. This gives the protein CASSLTDTQYF.

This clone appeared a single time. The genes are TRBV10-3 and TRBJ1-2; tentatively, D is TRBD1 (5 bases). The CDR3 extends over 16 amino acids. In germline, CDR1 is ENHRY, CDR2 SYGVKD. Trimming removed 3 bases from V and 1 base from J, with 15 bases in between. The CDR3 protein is CAISEGQGRDNYGYTF. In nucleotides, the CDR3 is TGTGCCATCAGTGAAGGGCAGGGTAGGGATAACTATGGCTACACCTTC.

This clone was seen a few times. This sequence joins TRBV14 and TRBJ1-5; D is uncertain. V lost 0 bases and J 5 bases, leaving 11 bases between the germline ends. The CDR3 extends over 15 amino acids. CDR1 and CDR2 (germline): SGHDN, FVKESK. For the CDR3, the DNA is TGTGCCAGCAGCCAAGATTACGCCAGCTATCAGCCCCAGCATTTT. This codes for CASSQDYASYQPQHF.

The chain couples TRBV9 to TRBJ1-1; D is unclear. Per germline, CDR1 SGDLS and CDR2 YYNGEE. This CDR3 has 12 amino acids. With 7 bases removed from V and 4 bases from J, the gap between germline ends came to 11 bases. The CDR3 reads CASGLAGTEAFF. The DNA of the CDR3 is TGTGCCAGCGGGTTGGCGGGCACTGAAGCTTTCTTT.

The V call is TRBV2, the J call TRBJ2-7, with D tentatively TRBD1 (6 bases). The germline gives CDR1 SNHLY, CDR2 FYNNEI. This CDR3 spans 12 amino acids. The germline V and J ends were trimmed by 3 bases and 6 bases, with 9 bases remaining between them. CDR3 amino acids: CASSDPGAEQYF. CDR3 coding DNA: TGTGCCAGCAGTGACCCAGGGGCCGAGCAGTACTTC.

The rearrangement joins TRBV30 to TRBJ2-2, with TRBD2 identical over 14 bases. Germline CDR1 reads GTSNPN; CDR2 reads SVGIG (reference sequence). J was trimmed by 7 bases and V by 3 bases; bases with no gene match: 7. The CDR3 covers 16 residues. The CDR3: CAWRGLAGGSGGELFF. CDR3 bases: TGTGCCTGGAGAGGACTAGCGGGAGGATCGGGCGGGGAGCTGTTTTTT.

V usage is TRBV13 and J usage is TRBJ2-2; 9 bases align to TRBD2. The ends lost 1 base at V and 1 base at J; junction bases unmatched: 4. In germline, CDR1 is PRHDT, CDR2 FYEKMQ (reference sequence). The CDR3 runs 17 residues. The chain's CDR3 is CASSLDLTSGNTGELFF. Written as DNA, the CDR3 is TGTGCCAGCAGCTTAGATCTGACTAGCGGGAACACCGGGGAGCTGTTTTTT.

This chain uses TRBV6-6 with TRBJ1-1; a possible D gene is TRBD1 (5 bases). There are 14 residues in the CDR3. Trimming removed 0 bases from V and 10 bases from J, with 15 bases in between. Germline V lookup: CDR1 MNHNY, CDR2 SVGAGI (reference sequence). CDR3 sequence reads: CASSYSSGGFGAFF. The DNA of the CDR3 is TGTGCCAGCAGTTACTCGTCCGGGGGTTTTGGAGCTTTCTTT.

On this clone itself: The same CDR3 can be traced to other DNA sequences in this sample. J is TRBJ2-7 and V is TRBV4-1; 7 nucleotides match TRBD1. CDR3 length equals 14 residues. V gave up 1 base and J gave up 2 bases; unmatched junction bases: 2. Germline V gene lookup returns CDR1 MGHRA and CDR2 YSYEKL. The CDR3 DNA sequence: TGCGCCAGCAGCCAAGGGCAGGGGGCCTACGAGCAGTACTTC. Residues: CASSQGQGAYEQYF.

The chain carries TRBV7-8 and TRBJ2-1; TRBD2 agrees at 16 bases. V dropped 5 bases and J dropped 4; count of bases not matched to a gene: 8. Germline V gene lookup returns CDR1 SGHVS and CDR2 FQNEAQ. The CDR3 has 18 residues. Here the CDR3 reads CASSMGLAGGPIYNEQFF. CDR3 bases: TGTGCCAGCAGCATGGGACTAGCGGGAGGGCCGATTTACAATGAGCAGTTCTTC.

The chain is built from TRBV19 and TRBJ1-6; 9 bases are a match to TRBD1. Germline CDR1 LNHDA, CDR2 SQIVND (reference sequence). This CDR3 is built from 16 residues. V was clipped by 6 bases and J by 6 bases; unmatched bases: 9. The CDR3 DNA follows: TGTGCCAGTAGAAACGGACAGGGGTCGCGTAATTCACCCCTCCACTTT. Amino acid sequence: CASRNGQGSRNSPLHF.

As DNA, the CDR3 is TGTGCCAGCAGTGAAGCCCCTATAGCCTACAATGAGCAGTTCTTC. Protein product: CASSEAPIAYNEQFF. The chain is built from TRBV2 and TRBJ2-1; the D is unclear. Per germline, CDR1 SNHLY and CDR2 FYNNEI. V lost 0 bases and J lost 2, with 8 bases in between. This CDR3 comprises 15 residues.

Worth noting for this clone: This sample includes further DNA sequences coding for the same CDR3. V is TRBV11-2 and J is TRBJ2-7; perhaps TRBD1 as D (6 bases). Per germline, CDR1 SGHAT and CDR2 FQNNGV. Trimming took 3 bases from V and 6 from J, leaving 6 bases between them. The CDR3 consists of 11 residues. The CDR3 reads CASSLTGEQYF. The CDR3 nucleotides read TGTGCCAGCAGCTTGACAGGCGAGCAGTACTTC. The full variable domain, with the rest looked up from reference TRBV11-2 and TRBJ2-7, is EAGVAQSPRYKIIEKRQSVAFWCNPISGHATLYWYQQILGQGPKLLIQFQNNGVVDDSQLPKDRFSAERLKGVDSTLKIQPAKLEDSAVYLCASSLTGEQYFGPGTRLTVT.

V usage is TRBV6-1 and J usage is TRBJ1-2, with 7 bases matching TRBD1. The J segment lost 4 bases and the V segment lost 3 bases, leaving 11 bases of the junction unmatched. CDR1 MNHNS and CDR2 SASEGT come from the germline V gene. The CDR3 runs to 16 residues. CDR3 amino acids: CASSELPGQKSYGYTF. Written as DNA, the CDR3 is TGTGCCAGCAGTGAGCTTCCGGGACAGAAGTCCTATGGCTACACCTTC.